The sequence of this TCR beta chain was determined in a study of T cell clonotyping in hematopoietic cell transplantation. Overall study: Pretransplant recipient samples were taken after cytoreduction.

Indicated time point: recipient sample about 28 days before transplant, after cytoreduction. Whole-study results and caveats: At the given depth, recipient repertoires were over 95% de novo clonotypes. Pathologically expanded recipient clonotypes increased progressively from day 30 to day 180 as diversity fell.

This CDR3 spans 17 amino acids. The junction had 4 bases not matched to a gene; V was cut back by 4 bases and J by 1 base. The germline gives CDR1 SGHAT, CDR2 FQNNGV. Here immunoSEQ multiplex PCR was the method, and the copy in TCRdb shows in-frame clones only, minus some. The data show more than 25,000 clones, with 70% to 80% seen just once and less than 7.5% held by the top ten. As concerns this clone: Its target is not known.

Sequences were derived from peripheral blood mononuclear cells, sampled before stem cell transplant. The chain joins TRBV11-2 to TRBJ2-3; the match to TRBD2 covers 14 bases. The origin of this receptor is a woman in her 30s with chronic myeloid leukemia. Some clones in this sample may be carry-over from other donors' samples. The CDR3 coding sequence is TGTGCCAGCAGCTCACCGGGACTAGCGGGGGGCACAGATACGCAGTATTTT. Its translation: CASSSPGLAGGTDTQYF.